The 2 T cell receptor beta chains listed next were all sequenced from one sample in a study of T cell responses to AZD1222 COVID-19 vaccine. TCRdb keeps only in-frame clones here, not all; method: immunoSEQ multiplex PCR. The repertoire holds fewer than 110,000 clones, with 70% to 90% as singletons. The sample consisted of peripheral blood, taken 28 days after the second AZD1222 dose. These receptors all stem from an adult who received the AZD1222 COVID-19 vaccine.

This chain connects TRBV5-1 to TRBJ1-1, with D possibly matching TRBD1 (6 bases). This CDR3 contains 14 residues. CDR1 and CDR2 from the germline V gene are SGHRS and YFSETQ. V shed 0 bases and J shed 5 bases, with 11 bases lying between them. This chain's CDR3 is CASSLGGLQTEAFF. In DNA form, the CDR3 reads TGCGCCAGCAGCTTGGGGGGGCTGCAAACTGAAGCTTTCTTT. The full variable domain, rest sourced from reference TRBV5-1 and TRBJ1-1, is KAGVTQTPRYLIKTRGQQVTLSCSPISGHRSVSWYQQTPGQGLQFLFEYFSETQRNKGNFPGRFSGRQFSNSRSEMNVSTLELGDSALYLCASSLGGLQTEAFFGQGTRLTVV.

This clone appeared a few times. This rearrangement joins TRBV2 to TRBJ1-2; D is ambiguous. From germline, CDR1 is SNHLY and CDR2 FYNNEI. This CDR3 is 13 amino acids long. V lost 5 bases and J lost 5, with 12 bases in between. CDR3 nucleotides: TGTGCCAGCAGTCCTGACGGCCAGTATGGCTACACCTTC. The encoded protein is CASSPDGQYGYTF.